Sequencing of this T cell receptor beta chain was carried out in a study of neurological immune-mediated disorders. Study-wide context: The approximately 34 multiple sclerosis patients comprised roughly 31 that were relapsing-remitting and 3 that were secondary progressive. Points from the study as a whole: The absence of any CDR3 amino acid sequence shared by expanded clones across subjects suggests that repertoires were private in all groups. According to phylogenetic grouping, one related-CDR3 cluster, a possible signature, contained the repertoires of 18 of 34 multiple sclerosis patients.

Trimming cost V 2 bases and J 7 bases, with 19 bases left between them. The CDR3 contains 16 residues. Germline V lookup: CDR1 SGHTA, CDR2 FQGNSA. This clonotype was seen ten or more times. Its antigen is still unknown. The cDNA was generated by 5'RACE with 10-nucleotide random UMIs. TCRdb analysed the 5' RACE reads with MiXCR anew, one entry per CDR3 protein. The sample shows over 60,000 distinct CDR3 sequences, around 4.6% of them seen only once. The specimen was PBMCs. The chain has TRBV7-2 and TRBJ2-3, with D possibly being TRBD1 (5 bases). This sequence originates from a woman in her 30s with multiple sclerosis. CDR3 in amino acids: CASSLSGHGLLNTQYF. CDR3 in DNA: TGTGCCAGCAGCTTAAGTGGACACGGGCTTTTAAATACGCAGTATTTT.